This T cell receptor beta chain originates from a study of blood T cells in healthy people across ages. Germline values: CDR1 SEHNR, CDR2 FQNEAQ (reference sequence). V was shortened by 9 bases and J by 1 base, with 15 bases between the two germline ends. The CDR3 covers 14 residues. A second PCR, run for roughly 7 to 12 cycles, used a sample-barcoded 5' primer plus a J-beta primer mix. Through a template-switch adaptor with 12 random nucleotides, each cDNA molecule received a tag. TCRdb called the 5' RACE reads again in MiXCR, with one record for every CDR3 protein. The data show roughly 930,000 distinct CDR3 sequences, about 44% seen once. All donors came from Russia, were Caucasian and healthy, and spanned ages about 6 to 95.

The clonotype was recovered from a man under 40 in good health. Specimen: blood. The V and J genes are TRBV7-9 and TRBJ1-1; D ambiguous. The CDR3 here is CASTGRAWNTEAFF. Here the CDR3 DNA reads TGTGCCAGTACGGGAAGGGCTTGGAACACTGAAGCTTTCTTT.